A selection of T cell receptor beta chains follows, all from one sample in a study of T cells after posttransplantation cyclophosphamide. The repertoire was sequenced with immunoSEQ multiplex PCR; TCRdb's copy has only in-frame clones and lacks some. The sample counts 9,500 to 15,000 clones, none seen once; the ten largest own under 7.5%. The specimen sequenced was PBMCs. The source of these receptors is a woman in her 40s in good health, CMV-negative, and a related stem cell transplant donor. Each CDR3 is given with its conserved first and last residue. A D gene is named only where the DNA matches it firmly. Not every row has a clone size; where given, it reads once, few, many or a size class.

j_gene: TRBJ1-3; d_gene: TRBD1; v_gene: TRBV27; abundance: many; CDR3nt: TGTGCCAGCGGACAGGGGAGCTCTGGAAACACCATATATTTT; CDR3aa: CASGQGSSGNTIYF
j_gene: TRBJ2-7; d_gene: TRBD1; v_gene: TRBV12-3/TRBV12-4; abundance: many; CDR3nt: TGTGCCAGCAGGGCGATGACAGGGGGCTGGAACGAGCAGTACTTC; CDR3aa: CASRAMTGGWNEQYF
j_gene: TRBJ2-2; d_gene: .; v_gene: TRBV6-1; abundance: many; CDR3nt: TGTGCCAGCAGTGTAAGGGGTCTTTACACCGGGGAGCTGTTTTTT; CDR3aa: CASSVRGLYTGELFF
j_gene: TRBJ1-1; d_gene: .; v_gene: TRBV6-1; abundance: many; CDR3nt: TGTGCCAGCAGTGAGTCTGGGGCTAGACCTGAAGCTTTCTTT; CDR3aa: CASSESGARPEAFF
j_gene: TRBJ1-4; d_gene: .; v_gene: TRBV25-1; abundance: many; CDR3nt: TGTGCCAGCAGTGATTCCCCTTCGGGACTCCCAGTCGCTAATGAAAAACTGTTTTTT; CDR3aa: CASSDSPSGLPVANEKLFF
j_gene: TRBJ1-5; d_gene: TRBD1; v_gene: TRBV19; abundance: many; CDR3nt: TGTGCCAGTAGTATAGGAACAGGGGGCAATCAGCCCCAGCATTTT; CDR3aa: CASSIGTGGNQPQHF
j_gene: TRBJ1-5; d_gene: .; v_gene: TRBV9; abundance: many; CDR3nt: TGTGCCAGCAGCGTCACAGCACGTCAGCCCCAGCATTTT; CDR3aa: CASSVTARQPQHF
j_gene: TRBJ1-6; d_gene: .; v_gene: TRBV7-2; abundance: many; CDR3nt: TGTGCCAGCAGCCCCACGGCCTATAATTCACCCCTCCACTTT; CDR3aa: CASSPTAYNSPLHF
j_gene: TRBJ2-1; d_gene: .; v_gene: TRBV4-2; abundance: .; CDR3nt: TGTGCCAGCAGCCAGCCACAGGGAGACAATGAGCAGTTCTTC; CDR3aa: CASSQPQGDNEQFF
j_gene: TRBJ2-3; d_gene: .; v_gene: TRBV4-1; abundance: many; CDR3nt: TGCGCCAGCAGCCAATATGCAGTGACACTTAGCACAGATACGCAGTATTTT; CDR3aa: CASSQYAVTLSTDTQYF
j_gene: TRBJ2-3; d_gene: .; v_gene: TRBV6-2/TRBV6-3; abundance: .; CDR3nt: TGTGCCAGCAGTTATCTAAAGGGGATCCCAGATACGCAGTATTTT; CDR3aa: CASSYLKGIPDTQYF
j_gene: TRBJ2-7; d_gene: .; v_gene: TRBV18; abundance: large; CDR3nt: TGTGCCAGCTCACGCACTAGTATCCACGAGCAGTACTTC; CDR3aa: CASSRTSIHEQYF
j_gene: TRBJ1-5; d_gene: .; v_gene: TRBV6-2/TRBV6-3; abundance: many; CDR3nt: TGTGCCAGCAGTGAGACAGAGAATCAGCCCCAGCATTTT; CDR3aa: CASSETENQPQHF
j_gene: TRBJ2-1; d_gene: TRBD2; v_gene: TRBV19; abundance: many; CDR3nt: TGTGCCAGTAGTATTCGGGGACTAGACGACAATGAGCAGTTCTTC; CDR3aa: CASSIRGLDDNEQFF
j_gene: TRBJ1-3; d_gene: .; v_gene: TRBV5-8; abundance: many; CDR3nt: TGTGCCAGCAGCTTTGGGACTTACTCTGGAAACACCATATATTTT; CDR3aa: CASSFGTYSGNTIYF
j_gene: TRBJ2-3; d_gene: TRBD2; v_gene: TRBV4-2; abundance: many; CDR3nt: TGTGCCAGCAGCCAAGATCTAGCGGGGGGCCCAGATACGCAGTATTTT; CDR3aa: CASSQDLAGGPDTQYF
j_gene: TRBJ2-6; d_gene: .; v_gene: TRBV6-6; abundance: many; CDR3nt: TGTGCCAGCGTTAACTCTGGGGCCAACGTCCTGACTTTC; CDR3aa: CASVNSGANVLTF
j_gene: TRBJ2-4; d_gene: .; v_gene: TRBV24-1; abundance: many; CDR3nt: TGTGCCACCAGTGATTCCCCTCGGGCGGGGACTAAAAACATTCAGTACTTC; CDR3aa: CATSDSPRAGTKNIQYF
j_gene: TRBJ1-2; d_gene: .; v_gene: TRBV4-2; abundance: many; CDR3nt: TGTGCCAGCAGCCAAGCGTACACACAGGGCTTAGGCGGCTACACCTTC; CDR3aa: CASSQAYTQGLGGYTF
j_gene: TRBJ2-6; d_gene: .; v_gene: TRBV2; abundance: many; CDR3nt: TGTGCCAGCAGTGGGAACAGGGCCGGGGCCAACGTCCTGACTTTC; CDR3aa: CASSGNRAGANVLTF
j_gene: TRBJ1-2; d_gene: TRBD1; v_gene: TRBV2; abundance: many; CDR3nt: TGTGCCAGCAGTGGGTTACAGGGGCGAACGGGCTACACCTTC; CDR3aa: CASSGLQGRTGYTF
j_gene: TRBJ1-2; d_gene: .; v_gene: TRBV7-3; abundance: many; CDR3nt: TGTGCCAGCAGCCCCAGATTGGGGGCCGGGGGCTACACCTTC; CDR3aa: CASSPRLGAGGYTF
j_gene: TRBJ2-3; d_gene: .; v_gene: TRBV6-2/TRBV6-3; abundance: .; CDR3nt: TGTGCCAGCAGTTATACGGGGATAACAGATACGCAGTATTTT; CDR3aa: CASSYTGITDTQYF
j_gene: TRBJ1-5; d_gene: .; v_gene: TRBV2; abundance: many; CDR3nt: TGTGCCAGCAGGTCAGACAGGAATCAGCCCCAGCATTTT; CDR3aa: CASRSDRNQPQHF
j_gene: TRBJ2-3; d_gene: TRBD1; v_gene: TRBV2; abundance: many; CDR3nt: TGTGCCATCCGAGCCCCTCGGGACAGGCCCAGCACAGATACGCAGTATTTT; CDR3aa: CAIRAPRDRPSTDTQYF
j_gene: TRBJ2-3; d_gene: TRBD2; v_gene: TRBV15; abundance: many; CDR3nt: TGTGCCACCAGCAGAGAAGGTACTAGCGGGGGGACCGAAGATACGCAGTATTTT; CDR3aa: CATSREGTSGGTEDTQYF
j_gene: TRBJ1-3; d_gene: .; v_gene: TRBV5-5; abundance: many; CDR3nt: TGTGCCAGCAGCTTGGTTGCGGCACAGGGAGCCGGAAACACCATATATTTT; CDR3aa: CASSLVAAQGAGNTIYF
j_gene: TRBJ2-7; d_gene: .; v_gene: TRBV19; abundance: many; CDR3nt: TGTGCCAGTAGTGTCGTGACAGGTTCTGTCGGCGAGCAGTACTTC; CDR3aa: CASSVVTGSVGEQYF
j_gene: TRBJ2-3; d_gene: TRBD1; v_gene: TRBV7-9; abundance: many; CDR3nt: TGTGCCAGCAGCTTAGGACAGGGGGCTGGAGATACGCAGTATTTT; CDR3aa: CASSLGQGAGDTQYF
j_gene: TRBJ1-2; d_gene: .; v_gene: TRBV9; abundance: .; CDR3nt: TGTGCCAGCAGCGTAGAGGTATCGGGAAGGGGTGGCTACACCTTC; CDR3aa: CASSVEVSGRGGYTF
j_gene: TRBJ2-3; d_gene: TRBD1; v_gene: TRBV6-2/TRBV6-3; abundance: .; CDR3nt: TGTGCCAGCAGTTTGAGGCAGGGGGCAGATACGCAGTATTTT; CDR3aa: CASSLRQGADTQYF
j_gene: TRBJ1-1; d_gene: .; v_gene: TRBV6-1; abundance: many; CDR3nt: TGTGCCAGCAGGGTAACAGGGAGCACTGAAGCTTTCTTT; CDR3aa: CASRVTGSTEAFF
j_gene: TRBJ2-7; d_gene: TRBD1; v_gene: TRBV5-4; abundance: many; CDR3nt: TGTGCCAGCAGCTTGACCCAACAGGGGGCCGAGCAGTACTTC; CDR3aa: CASSLTQQGAEQYF
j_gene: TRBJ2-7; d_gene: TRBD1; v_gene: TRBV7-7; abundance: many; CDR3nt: TGTGCCAGCAGCTTAGGGCAGGGGGCTACCTACGAGCAGTACTTC; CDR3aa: CASSLGQGATYEQYF
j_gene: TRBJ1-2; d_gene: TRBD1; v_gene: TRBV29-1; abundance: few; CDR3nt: TGCAGCGGCTCGACAGGGGACTATGGCTACACCTTC; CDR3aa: CSGSTGDYGYTF
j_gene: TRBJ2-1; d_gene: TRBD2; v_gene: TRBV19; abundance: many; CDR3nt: TGTGCCAGTAGTCGACTAGCGGGAGTCAATGAGCAGTTCTTC; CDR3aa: CASSRLAGVNEQFF
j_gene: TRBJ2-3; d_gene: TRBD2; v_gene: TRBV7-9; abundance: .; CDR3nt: TGTGCCAGCAGCTCCCAATCGGGACTAGCGAGGGTCGGCACAGATACGCAGTATTTT; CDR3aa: CASSSQSGLARVGTDTQYF
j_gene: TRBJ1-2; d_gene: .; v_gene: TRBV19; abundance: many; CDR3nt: TGTGCCAGTTGGACCGGGGATAAATATGGCTACACCTTC; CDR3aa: CASWTGDKYGYTF
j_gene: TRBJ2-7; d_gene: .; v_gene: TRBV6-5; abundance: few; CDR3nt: TGTGCCAGCAGTCCACAGGGTTACGAGCAGTACTTC; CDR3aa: CASSPQGYEQYF
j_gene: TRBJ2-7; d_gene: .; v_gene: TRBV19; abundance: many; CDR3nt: TGTGCCAGTAGTGTAGGACTCTATACCTACGAGCAGTACTTC; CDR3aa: CASSVGLYTYEQYF